The 6 T cell receptor beta chains below come from one sample, sequenced in a study of CD8+ T cells in alopecia areata. Sequencing templates came from extracted RNA that was reverse transcribed into cDNA. The table came from immunoSEQ multiplex PCR; TCRdb's copy has only in-frame clones and leaves some out. The sample has hundreds of thousands of clones, roughly 63% seen once. Treatment described: oral pan-JAK inhibitor, 5-10 mg twice daily. Here the sequenced sample was CD4+ T cells sorted from blood, taken at roughly week 52, from a patient treated with tofacitinib. These TCRs come from a human donor with alopecia areata.

This chain connects TRBV6-6 to TRBJ1-1, with TRBD1 matching over 7 bases. The J segment lost 2 bases and the V segment lost 6 bases, leaving 3 bases of the junction unmatched. CDR3 size: 13 residues. Germline values: CDR1 MNHNY, CDR2 SVGAGI (reference sequence). CDR3 sequence (DNA): TGTGCCAGCAGAGGAGGGGGCAACACTGAAGCTTTCTTT. As protein: CASRGGGNTEAFF.

The count of this clone is one. The chain recombines TRBV10-3 with TRBJ1-5; D is uncertain. Trimming stripped 2 bases from V and 3 bases from J, with 8 bases between. The CDR3 consists of 14 residues. The germline V gene encodes CDR1 ENHRY and CDR2 SYGVKD. The CDR3 spells CAISETGDNQPQHF. The CDR3 DNA reads as TGTGCCATCAGTGAGACCGGCGACAATCAGCCCCAGCATTTT.

In DNA, the CDR3 is TGTGCCAGCAGCCCCCGCGGTGTGGGCCAAGAGACCCAGTACTTC. It encodes CASSPRGVGQETQYF. V usage is TRBV11-2 and J usage is TRBJ2-5; D is ambiguous. The CDR3 runs to 15 residues. The V gene lost 5 bases and the J gene lost 1 base, with 14 bases spanning the gap. Germline values: CDR1 SGHAT, CDR2 FQNNGV. Combining the CDR3 with reference TRBV11-2 and TRBJ2-5 gives the whole variable domain EAGVAQSPRYKIIEKRQSVAFWCNPISGHATLYWYQQILGQGPKLLIQFQNNGVVDDSQLPKDRFSAERLKGVDSTLKIQPAKLEDSAVYLCASSPRGVGQETQYFGPGTRLLVL.

There are a few counts of this clone. The J gene is TRBJ2-1, the V gene TRBV7-2, with TRBD2 as a possible D gene (5 bases). The CDR3 covers 13 residues. CDR1 and CDR2 (germline): SGHTA, FQGNSA. Trimming took off 5 bases at V and 8 bases at J, with 13 bases between the two ends. This CDR3 reads CASSNSRGDEQFF. The CDR3 DNA reads TGTGCCAGCAGCAACAGCCGGGGAGATGAGCAGTTCTTC.

In this sample, this clone turned up once. This chain joins TRBV27 and TRBJ2-5; D might be TRBD1 (6 bases). Germline values: CDR1 MNHEY, CDR2 SMNVEV (reference sequence). Trimming pared 3 bases from V and 1 base from J, leaving 9 bases between. The CDR3 extends over 14 amino acids. The CDR3 loop is CASSLLGGQETQYF. In DNA form, the CDR3 reads TGTGCCAGCAGTTTGTTAGGGGGCCAAGAGACCCAGTACTTC.

The genes are TRBV29-1 and TRBJ2-1; D not resolved. Germline V gene sequence: CDR1 SQVTM, CDR2 ANQGSEA. Trimming pared 5 bases from V and 6 bases from J, leaving 14 bases between. This CDR3 is built from 13 residues. CDR3 DNA: TGCAGCGTTTTTCGCGACCAGCGCAATGAGCAGTTCTTC. This translates into CSVFRDQRNEQFF.